The 27 T cell receptor beta chains below come from one sample, sequenced in a study of blood T cell repertoires in COVID-19. Method: immunoSEQ multiplex PCR; TCRdb's copy keeps in-frame clones and lacks some. The sample carries approximately 69,000 clones, almost 90% recorded once. Sequences were obtained from peripheral blood. The origin of the receptors is a man aged 45-60 years with acute or convalescent COVID-19.

The J gene is TRBJ1-1, the V gene TRBV9; D may be TRBD1 (5 bases). Germline CDR1 is SGDLS and CDR2 is YYNGEE. The CDR3 has 15 residues. The V and J ends lost 2 bases and 2 bases respectively, with 13 bases between them. CDR3 residues: CASSVPPGINTEAFF. CDR3 coding DNA: TGTGCCAGCAGCGTCCCACCAGGGATAAACACTGAAGCTTTCTTT.

This clone came up once. The junction differs from germline at one of its ends, possibly a read error. This chain joins TRBV18 and TRBJ1-6; the D is unclear. This CDR3 is built from 13 residues. Germline loops: CDR1 KGHSH, CDR2 LQKENI. The CDR3: CASSPPYISPLHF. The CDR3 coding sequence is TGTGCCAGCTCACCACCTTATATTTCACCCCTCCACTTT.

The gene calls are TRBV3-1 (or the pseudogene TRBV3-2) and TRBJ2-1, with 10 bases aligning to TRBD1. Germline V gives CDR1 LGHDT, CDR2 YNNKEL (reference sequence). The CDR3 contains 16 residues. J lost 8 bases, V lost 4 bases, and 11 bases had no gene match. CDR3 nucleotides: TGTGCCAGCAGCCGCCGCTCCGGGACAGGGGTAGATGAGCAGTTCTTC. Translated, it gives CASSRRSGTGVDEQFF.

The gene calls are TRBV29-1 and TRBJ2-1, with TRBD2 as a possible D gene (6 bases). From germline, CDR1 is SQVTM and CDR2 ANQGSEA. V lost 4 bases to trimming and J lost 13 bases, with 23 bases between them. This CDR3 region has 14 residues. The CDR3 nucleotides read TGCAGCGTTGCCCCCCTGCTAGCGACTCCGGTCCAGTTCTTC. It yields the protein CSVAPLLATPVQFF.

The chain combines TRBV5-1 with TRBJ2-5; 9 nucleotides line up with TRBD1. CDR1 is SGHRS and CDR2 is YFSETQ in the germline V gene. V lost 5 bases, J lost 3 bases, and 5 bases stayed unmatched. This CDR3 contains 14 residues. CDR3 bases: TGCGCCAGCAGGACGACAGGGGGTAAAGAGACCCAGTACTTC. It specifies CASRTTGGKETQYF.

This clone showed up just a few times. The V call is TRBV27, the J call TRBJ2-7; D unresolved. CDR1 is MNHEY, CDR2 SMNVEV, per germline (reference sequence). This CDR3 region has 15 residues. Deletions cut 2 bases from V and 5 bases from J, with 16 bases between. CDR3 sequence reads: CASSLRAIDMDEQYF. The CDR3 bases are TGTGCCAGCAGTTTAAGAGCGATCGATATGGACGAGCAGTACTTC.

The V and J genes are TRBV19 and TRBJ2-1, with 12 bases identical to TRBD2. Germline V gene sequence: CDR1 LNHDA, CDR2 SQIVND (reference sequence). The J segment lost 7 bases and the V segment lost 4 bases, leaving 5 bases of the junction unmatched. The CDR3 is made up of 15 amino acids. The CDR3 region is CASSNLAGGRNEQFF. In DNA, the CDR3 is TGTGCCAGTAGTAACCTAGCGGGAGGGAGGAATGAGCAGTTCTTC.

This sequence joins TRBV5-1 and TRBJ2-6; weak D call: TRBD2 (5 bases). CDR3 size: 18 residues. In germline, CDR1 is SGHRS, CDR2 YFSETQ. V lost 5 bases to trimming and J lost 0 bases, with 18 bases between them. The CDR3 DNA follows: TGCGCCAGCAGATCCGGGGTGGCATGGGGCTCTGGGGCCAACGTCCTGACTTTC. This encodes CASRSGVAWGSGANVLTF.

The chain carries TRBV11-2 and TRBJ2-1; 10 nucleotides match TRBD2. The trim removed 2 bases at V and 6 bases at J, leaving 7 bases unmatched. Germline-derived CDR1 and CDR2 are SGHAT and FQNNGV. The CDR3 contains 16 residues. This chain's CDR3 is CASSLRSSGSPNEQFF. The CDR3 coding sequence is TGTGCCAGCAGCTTAAGGTCTAGCGGGAGTCCCAATGAGCAGTTCTTC.

The genes are TRBV30 and TRBJ1-6; 7 nucleotides agree with TRBD1. The CDR3 is 13 amino acids. The germline CDR1 and CDR2 sequences are GTSNPN and SVGIG (reference sequence). V trimming: 8 bases; J trimming: 7 bases; junction bases outside the gene matches: 8. This CDR3 reads CAGQQGRNSPLHF. DNA for the CDR3: TGTGCCGGACAACAGGGGCGGAATTCACCCCTCCACTTT.

J is TRBJ2-3 and V is TRBV3-1 (or the pseudogene TRBV3-2); TRBD1 is a possible D gene (5 bases). In germline, CDR1 is LGHDT, CDR2 YNNKEL (reference sequence). Trimming left V 1 base short and J 5 bases short, with 16 bases between. The CDR3 covers 16 residues. CDR3 sequence: CASSQAGRAPRDTQYF. The CDR3 coding sequence is TGTGCCAGCAGCCAAGCGGGCAGGGCACCGAGAGATACGCAGTATTTT.

The V and J genes are TRBV19 and TRBJ2-2; possibly TRBD1 for D (5 bases). Germline V gene sequence: CDR1 LNHDA, CDR2 SQIVND (reference sequence). The CDR3 covers 15 residues. The V and J ends lost 2 bases and 6 bases respectively, with 13 bases between them. The CDR3, as DNA: TGTGCCAGTAGTATATTTTCAGGGCAATCCGGGGAGCTGTTTTTT. It encodes CASSIFSGQSGELFF.

V usage is TRBV30 and J usage is TRBJ2-3, with 8 bases fitting TRBD1. CDR3 length: 15 residues. V shed 0 bases and J 0 bases; nucleotides not matched to a gene: 2. The V gene's germline CDR1 is GTSNPN and CDR2 SVGIG (reference sequence). The CDR3 sequence: CAWSVGDRSTDTQYF. In nucleotides, the CDR3 is TGTGCCTGGAGTGTAGGGGACAGGAGCACAGATACGCAGTATTTT. Together with reference TRBV30 and TRBJ2-3, the CDR3 gives the full variable domain: SQTIHQWPATLVQPVGSPLSLECTVEGTSNPNLYWYRQAAGRGLQLLFYSVGIGQISSEVPQNLSASRPQDRQFILSSKKLLLSDSGFYLCAWSVGDRSTDTQYFGPGTRLTVL.

V gene TRBV6-1 combines with J gene TRBJ2-1; 14 bases match TRBD2. Germline CDR1 is MNHNS and CDR2 is SASEGT. There are 17 residues in the CDR3. V trimming: 2 bases; J trimming: 7 bases; junction bases outside the gene matches: 7. This CDR3 is CASSEWWGLAGVNEQFF. The CDR3 bases are TGTGCCAGCAGTGAATGGTGGGGACTAGCGGGAGTAAATGAGCAGTTCTTC.

The chain carries TRBV5-1 and TRBJ2-7; 11 bases fit TRBD2. Germline CDR1 reads SGHRS; CDR2 reads YFSETQ. V lost 0 bases and J lost 2; bases outside the gene matches: 4. The CDR3 length is 16 residues. The DNA for the CDR3 is TGCGCCAGCAGCTTGGGCCTAGCGGGAGGTACCTACGAGCAGTACTTC. This codes for CASSLGLAGGTYEQYF.

This chain joins TRBV6-1 and TRBJ1-4; D unclear. Trimming removed 1 base at V and 8 bases at J, with 14 bases between. The CDR3 covers 15 residues. Germline CDR1 MNHNS, CDR2 SASEGT. CDR3 in amino acids: CASSEVGGIEEKLFF. The CDR3 nucleotides are TGTGCCAGCAGTGAAGTCGGAGGGATCGAGGAAAAACTGTTTTTT.

This clone was counted a single time. The J gene is TRBJ2-7, the V gene TRBV7-9; 10 bases line up with TRBD1. The junction had 5 bases not matched to a gene; V was cut back by 1 base and J by 5 bases. The CDR3 covers 15 residues. CDR1 SEHNR and CDR2 FQNEAQ come from the germline V gene (reference sequence). The CDR3 sequence is CASSLGQGATHEQYF. The CDR3 nucleotides read TGTGCCAGCAGCTTAGGACAGGGGGCGACCCACGAGCAGTACTTC.

This clone has only a few counts. The genes are TRBV19 and TRBJ2-5, with D perhaps matching TRBD1 (5 bases). The ends were cut back, 4 bases at V and 1 base at J, with 10 bases in the middle. The CDR3 is made up of 14 amino acids. Germline CDR1 and CDR2: LNHDA and SQIVND (reference sequence). DNA of the CDR3: TGTGCCAGTAGTACCCGACAGACCCAAGAGACCCAGTACTTC. It encodes CASSTRQTQETQYF.

CDR3 in amino acids: CSATPRDSITREAYNEQFF. The CDR3, as DNA: TGCAGCGCCACCCCGCGGGACAGTATTACTAGAGAGGCGTACAATGAGCAGTTCTTC. This chain uses TRBV29-1 with TRBJ2-1, with D possibly TRBD1 on 7 matching bases. Deletions cut 7 bases from V and 4 bases from J, with 32 bases between. Germline CDR1 is SQVTM and CDR2 is ANQGSEA. The CDR3 is made up of 19 amino acids.

The table lists this clone with a few counts. The genes are TRBV24-1 and TRBJ1-1; TRBD1 matches 8 bases. The CDR3 covers 12 residues. The V gene end was trimmed by 5 bases and the J gene end by 7 bases; junction bases not matched to a gene: 2. Germline CDR1 and CDR2: KGHDR and SFDVKD. The CDR3 DNA sequence: TGTGCCACCAGTGGAGGGACAGGTGAAGCTTTCTTT. This gives the protein CATSGGTGEAFF.

This rearrangement joins TRBV3-1 (or the pseudogene TRBV3-2) to TRBJ2-3; D possibly corresponds to TRBD1 (6 bases). There are 13 residues in the CDR3. The V end lost 8 bases, the J end lost 7 bases, and 16 bases lay between the germline ends. In germline, CDR1 is LGHDT, CDR2 YNNKEL (reference sequence). The CDR3 spells CASLGAGAYTQYF. The CDR3 DNA reads as TGTGCCAGCCTCGGGGCAGGGGCGTATACGCAGTATTTT.

The table lists this clone with a few counts. The J gene is TRBJ1-2, the V gene TRBV19; D not certain. The CDR3 totals 14 residues. V shed 7 bases and J shed 0 bases, with 12 bases lying between them. Germline V gene lookup returns CDR1 LNHDA and CDR2 SQIVND (reference sequence). CDR3 coding DNA: TGTGCCAGTACCCCGAGTCTGGCTAACTATGGCTACACCTTC. Translation gives CASTPSLANYGYTF. The full variable domain, rest sourced from reference TRBV19 and TRBJ1-2, is DGGITQSPKYLFRKEGQNVTLSCEQNLNHDAMYWYRQDPGQGLRLIYYSQIVNDFQKGDIAEGYSVSREKKESFPLTVTSAQKNPTAFYLCASTPSLANYGYTFGSGTRLTVV.

V and J are TRBV29-1 and TRBJ1-1; no clear D gene. The CDR3 has 11 amino acids. Trimming removed 5 bases at V and 6 bases at J, with 10 bases between. In germline, CDR1 is SQVTM, CDR2 ANQGSEA. CDR3 nucleotides: TGCAGCGTTCTAGTGTTAGCTGAAGCTTTCTTT. It codes for CSVLVLAEAFF.

This rearrangement joins TRBV6-5 to TRBJ2-7; 11 bases are a match to TRBD2. The CDR3 has 14 amino acids. The J segment lost 0 bases and the V segment lost 8 bases, leaving 3 bases of the junction unmatched. Per the germline V gene, CDR1 is MNHEY and CDR2 is SVGAGI. This CDR3 is CASSLAGDSYEQYF. The CDR3 DNA is TGTGCCAGCTCACTAGCGGGGGACTCCTACGAGCAGTACTTC.

The V and J genes are TRBV30 and TRBJ2-5; 13 positions agree with TRBD2. V gave up 2 bases and J gave up 7 bases; unmatched junction bases: 10. This CDR3 is built from 16 residues. Germline loops: CDR1 GTSNPN, CDR2 SVGIG (reference sequence). The CDR3 protein is CAWSLLGLAGVGTQYF. The CDR3 bases are TGTGCCTGGAGTTTACTCGGACTAGCGGGAGTCGGGACCCAGTACTTC.

The chain is built from TRBV19 and TRBJ1-2; D is ambiguous. Germline-derived CDR1 and CDR2 are LNHDA and SQIVND (reference sequence). The CDR3 spans 16 residues. V shed 1 base and J shed 4 bases, with 16 bases lying between them. The CDR3 DNA sequence: TGTGCCAGTAGTATAGTACCAGGATCAAGTACCTATGGCTACACCTTC. It yields the protein CASSIVPGSSTYGYTF.

The CDR3 spells CASSLVGDYGNGYTF. CDR3 in DNA: TGCGCCAGCAGCTTGGTCGGGGACTACGGCAATGGCTACACCTTC. This chain links TRBV5-1 with TRBJ1-2, with D tentatively TRBD1 (5 bases). Germline V gives CDR1 SGHRS, CDR2 YFSETQ. CDR3 length: 15 amino acids. V was shortened by 0 bases and J by 6 bases, with 15 bases between the two germline ends.